This T cell receptor beta chain appears in the sequencing data of a study of beta chain features in type 1 diabetes. The table lists this clone with a few counts. Over 95% purity was reached by all sorted populations. Trimming removed 5 bases from V and 2 bases from J, with 10 bases in between. The CDR3 runs to 13 residues. Germline CDR1 is SGHNT and CDR2 is YYREEE (reference sequence). The isolated RNA, all of it, was reverse transcribed, so expressed TCRB transcripts were what got sequenced. Measured with immunoSEQ multiplex PCR; TCRdb has only the in-frame clones, and not every one. The repertoire holds about half a million clones, with 30% as singletons.

The sequenced material came from naive CD4+ T cells from blood. This chain uses TRBV5-4 with TRBJ2-5; D is unresolved. The TCR sequence derives from a man aged 18 to 30 in good health. CDR3 DNA: TGTGCCAGCAGTCCGACCGATCAAGAGACCCAGTACTTC. Residues: CASSPTDQETQYF.